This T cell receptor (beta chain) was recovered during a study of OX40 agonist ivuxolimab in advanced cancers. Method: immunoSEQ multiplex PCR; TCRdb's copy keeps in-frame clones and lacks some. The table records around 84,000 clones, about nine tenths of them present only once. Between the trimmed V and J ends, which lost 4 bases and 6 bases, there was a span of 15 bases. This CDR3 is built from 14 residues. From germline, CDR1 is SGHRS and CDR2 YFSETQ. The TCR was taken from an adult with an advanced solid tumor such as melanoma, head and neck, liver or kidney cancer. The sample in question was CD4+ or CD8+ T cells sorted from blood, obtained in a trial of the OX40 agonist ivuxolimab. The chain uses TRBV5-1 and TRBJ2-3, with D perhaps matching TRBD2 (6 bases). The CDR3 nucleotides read TGCGCCAGCAGCATGGCGGGGCCATTGGATACGCAGTATTTT. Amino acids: CASSMAGPLDTQYF.